Listed here are 26 T cell receptor beta chains from one sample, sequenced in a study of cytomegalovirus exposure and HLA in healthy donors. In the PCR, 60 Vbeta and 13 Jbeta primers were used. Clones were read by immunoSEQ multiplex PCR, and TCRdb kept only the in-frame ones, dropping some. The table lists tens of thousands of clones, under 85% of them singletons. Sequencing was done on a sample of PBMCs. The source of these receptors is a woman aged 40 to 55 in good health and CMV-seronegative.

The V gene is TRBV7-2, the J gene TRBJ1-5; D remains ambiguous. The CDR3 is 13 amino acids. Germline CDR1 reads SGHTA; CDR2 reads FQGNSA. V shed 7 bases and J shed 6 bases, with 13 bases lying between them. CDR3 protein: CASTAGVSQPQHF. CDR3 bases: TGTGCCAGCACCGCCGGGGTTAGTCAGCCCCAGCATTTT.

V is TRBV5-1 and J is TRBJ2-7, with D tentatively TRBD2 (6 bases). The V gene's germline CDR1 is SGHRS and CDR2 YFSETQ. V gave up 0 bases and J gave up 2 bases, with 9 bases separating them. This CDR3 is built from 14 residues. The chain's CDR3 is CASSLGGRPYEQYF. Here the CDR3 DNA reads TGCGCCAGCAGCTTGGGGGGGAGGCCCTACGAGCAGTACTTC.

This clone was seen more than once but under ten times. V usage is TRBV6-6 and J usage is TRBJ1-1, with TRBD1 identical over 8 bases. Germline values: CDR1 MNHNY, CDR2 SVGAGI (reference sequence). The CDR3 loop spans 13 amino acids. With V trimmed by 6 bases and J by 4 bases, 4 bases remained unmatched. The CDR3: CASSDRGVTEAFF. CDR3 coding DNA: TGTGCCAGCAGCGACAGGGGTGTCACTGAAGCTTTCTTT.

The chain links TRBV5-5 to TRBJ2-5; D possibly corresponds to TRBD1 (6 bases). CDR3 length: 12 amino acids. Trimming left V 3 bases short and J 5 bases short, with 8 bases between. Germline CDR1 SGHKS, CDR2 YYEKEE (reference sequence). The CDR3 DNA sequence: TGTGCCAGCAGCTATACAGGGGAGACCCAGTACTTC. Its protein is CASSYTGETQYF.

CDR3 DNA: TGTGCCAGCAGCCAGAGGACAGGGGGAGACGAGCAGTACTTC. Translation: CASSQRTGGDEQYF. The V and J genes are TRBV14 and TRBJ2-7; 10 bases match TRBD1. The CDR3 loop spans 14 amino acids. V lost 3 bases, J lost 5 bases, and 4 bases stayed unmatched. From germline, CDR1 is SGHDN and CDR2 FVKESK. Using reference TRBV14 and TRBJ2-7 for the parts outside the CDR3, the full variable domain is EAGVTQFPSHSVIEKGQTVTLRCDPISGHDNLYWYRRVMGKEIKFLLHFVKESKQDESGMPNNRFLAERTGGTYSTLKVQPAELEDSGVYFCASSQRTGGDEQYFGPGTRLTVT.

The chain links TRBV7-2 to TRBJ1-2; 7 nucleotides line up with TRBD1. With 3 bases clipped from V and 8 bases from J, the junction kept 15 bases outside the gene matches. The CDR3 sequence is 16 residues long. Germline V CDR1 and CDR2: SGHTA, FQGNSA. The CDR3 coding sequence is TGTGCCAGCAGCTTTCTACTCGGACAGGCGGGCCGGGGCTACACCTTC. Translation gives CASSFLLGQAGRGYTF.

This clone was seen a few times. The rearrangement uses TRBV10-3 and TRBJ1-5; D is perhaps TRBD1 (6 bases). CDR3 length: 13 amino acids. CDR1 is ENHRY and CDR2 is SYGVKD in the germline V gene. V lost 10 bases to trimming and J lost 3 bases, with 13 bases between them. CDR3 in DNA: TGTGCCACTTCGCGACAGGACAATCAGCCCCAGCATTTT. Protein: CATSRQDNQPQHF.

J is TRBJ2-3 and V is TRBV13, with 10 bases lining up with TRBD2. There are 17 residues in the CDR3. Germline V gene data show CDR1 as PRHDT and CDR2 as FYEKMQ (reference sequence). The V gene end was trimmed by 7 bases and the J gene end by 5 bases; junction bases not matched to a gene: 15. As DNA, the CDR3 is TGTGCCAGCACCCCGGGGGAGCGGGAGGGCCAGGGAGATACGCAGTATTTT. Encoded protein: CASTPGEREGQGDTQYF.

The V call is TRBV6-1, the J call TRBJ2-3; unclear D gene. Between the trimmed V and J ends, which lost 3 bases and 6 bases, there was a span of 16 bases. Per germline, CDR1 MNHNS and CDR2 SASEGT. This CDR3 region has 15 residues. CDR3 DNA: TGTGCCAGCAGTGATCTCCGGGTAGCCGGGGATACGCAGTATTTT. Its protein is CASSDLRVAGDTQYF.

V gene TRBV25-1 combines with J gene TRBJ2-7, with 7 bases fitting TRBD1. The CDR3 has 15 amino acids. Germline V gives CDR1 MGHDK, CDR2 SYGVNS. J lost 2 bases, V lost 9 bases, and 13 bases had no gene match. CDR3 sequence (DNA): TGTGCCAGACTTTACACCGGGACAGAGACCTACGAGCAGTACTTC. Protein sequence: CARLYTGTETYEQYF.

This chain connects TRBV5-1 to TRBJ1-2; a weak D match, TRBD1 (5 bases). V was trimmed by 0 bases and J by 6 bases, leaving 15 bases between them. Germline V CDR1 and CDR2: SGHRS, YFSETQ. The CDR3 length is 15 residues. The CDR3 DNA is TGCGCCAGCAGCTTGGGAATGACAGTTTTGGATGGCTACACCTTC. Translation: CASSLGMTVLDGYTF.

V gene TRBV5-4 combines with J gene TRBJ2-7; 9 bases are a match to TRBD1. CDR1 and CDR2 (germline): SGHNT, YYREEE (reference sequence). The length of the CDR3 is 15 residues. After removal of 1 base from V and 7 bases from J, the junction contained 9 bases not matched to a gene. CDR3 amino acids: CASSLTGTGRGEQYF. In DNA form, the CDR3 reads TGTGCCAGCAGCTTGACTGGGACAGGGCGTGGGGAGCAGTACTTC.

This chain joins TRBV15 and TRBJ2-1; 13 nucleotides line up with TRBD2. The length of the CDR3 is 15 residues. CDR1 and CDR2 from the germline V gene are LNHNV and YYDKDF (reference sequence). With 8 bases clipped from V and 6 bases from J, the junction kept 7 bases outside the gene matches. The CDR3 bases are TGTGCCACCGGCCGGGGACTAGCGGGATTCAATGAGCAGTTCTTC. Its protein is CATGRGLAGFNEQFF.

This sequence joins TRBV5-1 and TRBJ1-1; TRBD1 matches 9 bases. Trimming at V came to 4 bases and at J to 1 base, leaving 8 bases not matched to a gene. The germline CDR1 and CDR2 sequences are SGHRS and YFSETQ. This CDR3 has 16 amino acids. CDR3: CASSPDRGLPNTEAFF. DNA for the CDR3: TGCGCCAGCAGCCCGGACAGGGGCTTACCGAACACTGAAGCTTTCTTT.

The V gene is TRBV13, the J gene TRBJ2-3, with 11 bases aligning to TRBD2. This CDR3 contains 17 residues. With 3 bases clipped from V and 0 bases from J, the junction kept 5 bases outside the gene matches. The germline V gene encodes CDR1 PRHDT and CDR2 FYEKMQ (reference sequence). The chain's CDR3 is CASSLGLADPSTDTQYF. The CDR3 DNA reads TGTGCCAGCAGCTTGGGACTAGCGGACCCTAGCACAGATACGCAGTATTTT.

This chain uses TRBV5-1 with TRBJ2-7; 9 bases map to TRBD1. CDR1 and CDR2 from the germline V gene are SGHRS and YFSETQ. This CDR3 spans 15 amino acids. V lost 0 bases, J lost 9 bases, and 10 bases stayed unmatched. The CDR3 protein is CASSLEQGAFSGQYF. CDR3 sequence (DNA): TGCGCCAGCAGCTTGGAACAGGGGGCGTTTTCTGGGCAGTACTTC.

This chain connects TRBV23-1 to TRBJ1-5; tentatively, D is TRBD1 (6 bases). TRBV23-1 is placed among ORFs of uncertain function. The CDR3 runs to 13 residues. Trimming cost V 0 bases and J 8 bases, with 8 bases left between them. This CDR3 reads CASSQSRGKPQHF. For the CDR3, the DNA is TGCGCCAGCAGTCAATCGAGGGGGAAGCCCCAGCATTTT.

This clone was seen just once. V is TRBV18 and J is TRBJ1-2, with TRBD1 identical over 8 bases. This CDR3 comprises 16 residues. Germline lookup yields CDR1 KGHSH and CDR2 LQKENI. Germline trimming cut 3 bases from V and 8 bases from J; bases unmatched to any gene: 14. The CDR3 is CASSPPGGTGTGGYTF. CDR3 nucleotides: TGTGCCAGCTCACCTCCTGGGGGGACAGGTACAGGAGGCTACACCTTC.

The chain has TRBV6-5 and TRBJ2-7, with 8 bases matching TRBD1. The junction had 7 bases not matched to a gene; V was cut back by 6 bases and J by 3 bases. The CDR3 spans 14 residues. Germline CDR1 MNHEY, CDR2 SVGAGI. The CDR3 nucleotides read TGTGCCAGCAGAACACAGGGGGGACACTACGAGCAGTACTTC. It translates to CASRTQGGHYEQYF.

With respect to this clone: The sample holds other DNA sequences that translate to the same CDR3. The chain recombines TRBV5-5 with TRBJ2-7; D unresolved. CDR1 SGHKS and CDR2 YYEKEE come from the germline V gene (reference sequence). V was pared by 4 bases and J by 2 bases, with 4 bases between. This CDR3 comprises 11 residues. CDR3 residues: CASSLAYEQYF. The CDR3 nucleotides are TGTGCCAGCAGCCTAGCCTACGAGCAGTACTTC. Full variable domain (remainder filled in from reference TRBV5-5 and TRBJ2-7): DAGVTQSPTHLIKTRGQQVTLRCSPISGHKSVSWYQQVLGQGPQFIFQYYEKEERGRGNFPDRFSARQFPNYSSELNVNALLLGDSALYLCASSLAYEQYFGPGTRLTVT.

This clone was recorded a few times. The V and J genes are TRBV5-4 and TRBJ1-2; D ambiguous. The CDR3 is 14 amino acids. The V gene lost 0 bases and the J gene lost 2 bases, with 8 bases spanning the gap. CDR1 is SGHNT, CDR2 YYREEE, per germline (reference sequence). CDR3 bases: TGTGCCAGCAGCTTGGACAGAAGAAACTATGGCTACACCTTC. Protein: CASSLDRRNYGYTF.

The chain carries TRBV28 and TRBJ1-5; D remains unclear. Looked up from germline, CDR1 is MDHEN and CDR2 is SYDVKM. V was pared by 7 bases and J by 6 bases, with 10 bases between. There are 12 residues in the CDR3. CDR3 residues: CASNTGIQPQHF. CDR3 sequence (DNA): TGTGCCAGCAACACGGGGATTCAGCCCCAGCATTTT.

The chain joins TRBV28 to TRBJ1-2, with D possibly being TRBD1 (6 bases). This CDR3 region has 13 residues. Trimming left V 7 bases short and J 8 bases short, with 17 bases between. Looked up from germline, CDR1 is MDHEN and CDR2 is SYDVKM. CDR3 amino acids: CASTMRGAEGYTF. CDR3 DNA sequence: TGTGCCAGCACTATGCGGGGGGCAGAAGGCTACACCTTC.

Of note for this clone: A read error may account for a junction end that differs from germline. The V and J genes are TRBV2 and TRBJ2-2; TRBD2 matches 7 bases. The CDR3 runs 14 residues. Germline CDR1 and CDR2: SNHLY and FYNNEI. For the CDR3, the DNA is TGTGCCAGCAGGGGTGGGACTGCATCGGGGGGGCTGTTTTTT. It specifies CASRGGTASGGLFF.

The V call is TRBV19, the J call TRBJ2-7; a weak D match, TRBD2 (5 bases). V was shortened by 5 bases and J by 2 bases, with 16 bases between the two germline ends. Germline CDR1 and CDR2: LNHDA and SQIVND (reference sequence). The CDR3 covers 15 residues. CDR3 sequence (DNA): TGTGCCAGTAGTTTCCAAGCGGCCCAACCCTACGAGCAGTACTTC. Protein: CASSFQAAQPYEQYF.

This clone was picked up a small number of times. The chain combines TRBV10-1 with TRBJ2-1, with 9 bases identical to TRBD1. The CDR3 sequence is 14 residues long. Germline V gives CDR1 WNHNN, CDR2 SYGVQD (reference sequence). V trimming: 6 bases; J trimming: 5 bases; junction bases outside the gene matches: 5. Here the CDR3 DNA reads TGCGCCAGCAGACCGGGACAGGGTAACAATGAGCAGTTCTTC. As protein: CASRPGQGNNEQFF.